This record looks at one T cell receptor beta chain sequence and its context. Antigen unknown. This sample was taken from a study of OX40 agonist ivuxolimab in advanced cancers. Looking at the study overall: Six ivuxolimab dose levels, 0.01 to 10 mg/kg, were given intravenously every 2 weeks.

The table came from immunoSEQ multiplex PCR; TCRdb's copy has only in-frame clones and leaves some out. There are 55,000 to 70,000 clones in the sample; about 94% occur only once, and 6% to 8% lies in the top ten. Per germline, CDR1 MNHNY and CDR2 SVGAGI (reference sequence). Deletions cut 2 bases from V and 1 base from J, with 5 bases between. This CDR3 spans 13 amino acids. If patients had autoimmune disease history or systemic immunosuppression, they were excluded. Study observations and caveats: Patients with a partial response at 0.1-3.0 mg/kg had among the lowest clonal expansion. Clonal expansion was seen in CD4+ and CD8+ blood T cells by week 6 at 0.1 to 3.0 mg/kg.

This clonotype originated in an adult with an advanced solid tumor such as melanoma, head and neck, liver or kidney cancer. The gene calls are TRBV6-6 and TRBJ1-1; D remains unclear. The sequencing used CD4+ or CD8+ T cells sorted from blood, collected in a trial of the OX40 agonist ivuxolimab. The CDR3 DNA reads as TGTGCCAGCAGTTACGGATCGAACACTGAAGCTTTCTTT. It codes for CASSYGSNTEAFF.